This TCR beta chain emerged from a study of shared clonotypes between healthy human individuals. Trimming took off 0 bases at V and 7 bases at J, with 13 bases between the two ends. This CDR3 is built from 14 residues. Germline CDR1 KGHSH, CDR2 LQKENI. HIV-negative, healthy adults without recent acute infections or vaccinations were the donors. Some clones are missing from TCRdb's copy, which holds only in-frame ones; the method was immunoSEQ multiplex PCR. Of about 1 million clones listed, 60% to 80% were seen once; the top ten hold about 1.5%. As concerns this clone: Its antigen remains unknown. Other DNA sequences in this sample translate to the same CDR3.

The study's findings and limits: As a rule, naive subsets had a larger estimated richness than memory subsets.

The sample taken for sequencing was memory CD4+ T cells sorted from blood. Described subset: CD45RA-negative fraction. The chain links TRBV18 to TRBJ2-7; D unresolved. The origin of this receptor is a man between 18 and 29 years old in good health. CDR3 nucleotides: TGTGCCAGCTCACCACCGGTAGGATCTCGAGAGCAGTACTTC. Residues: CASSPPVGSREQYF.